This TCR beta chain derives from a study of T cell responses to AZD1222 COVID-19 vaccine. In regard to this clone: Its antigen is currently unknown. At one of its ends the junction is not consistent with the germline gene, which may arise from a read error.

The table came from immunoSEQ multiplex PCR; TCRdb's copy has only in-frame clones and leaves some out. This repertoire shows 120,000 to 150,000 clones, 90% to 95% found once; its top ten account for 1.9%. Germline values: CDR1 LNHNV, CDR2 YYDKDF (reference sequence). The CDR3 runs to 12 residues. Study-level findings and limits: Spike-specific TCR repertoires showed rising breadth and depth after two AZD1222 doses. Spike-spanning, vaccine-associated CD4 TCRs were dominant at 160-218 and 743-854. Reportedly, close to half of spike-specific TCRs are directed against unmutated variant regions.

The sample here was peripheral blood, taken on day 0 of AZD1222 vaccination. The receptor was isolated from an adult in good health. This chain joins TRBV15 and TRBJ1-3, with D perhaps TRBD1 (6 bases). The CDR3 DNA reads TGTGCCACCAGCAGAGGGCCCGACAGGTCTGTTTTT. This encodes CATSRGPDRSVF.